The entry that follows covers one TCR beta chain sequence. What it binds is unknown. These data come from a study of T cell responses to AZD1222 COVID-19 vaccine. The study, taken as a whole, reports: Repertoires were sampled only after the peak T cell response. Two doses of AZD1222 preceded a rise in Spike-specific TCR breadth and depth.

TCRdb's table, derived via immunoSEQ multiplex PCR, lists solely in-frame clones and lacks some. The sample records about 79,000 clones, more than 70% being singletons. Source: peripheral blood, taken on day 0 of AZD1222 vaccination. The source is an adult in good health.

The CDR3 is CASSQFMGTDTQYF. CDR3 bases: TGTGCCAGCAGCCAGTTCATGGGTACAGATACGCAGTATTTT. J is TRBJ2-3 and V is TRBV14, with D hard to call. CDR1 is SGHDN and CDR2 is FVKESK in the germline V gene. The length of the CDR3 is 14 residues. V was clipped by 3 bases and J by 3 bases, with 10 bases between them.